A selection of T cell receptor beta chains follows, all from one sample in a study of blood T cells in healthy people across ages. TCRdb ran MiXCR on the 5' RACE reads and lists one entry per CDR3 protein. The sample contains hundreds of thousands of distinct CDR3 sequences, 20% to 30% of which appear only once. This sample also appeared in a second study, on T cells of mothers and their children.

Sequencing was performed on blood. These TCRs come from a boy under 18 in good health. CDR3s include the opening cysteine and the closing phenylalanine or tryptophan. The D gene is left open where the match is weak. Expanded clones are given a class, and other clones once, few, many or no size at all.

CASSDPGGYGYTF	once	TRBV2	TRBJ1-2	TRBD1
CASRSGALNLHEQYF	-	TRBV28	-	-
CASKLLAGGETQYF	-	TRBV2	TRBJ2-5	TRBD2
CSAPPRQGSNEQFF	few	TRBV20-1	TRBJ2-1	-
CASSDWTGNGELFF	-	TRBV4-1	TRBJ2-2	TRBD1
CASSDTWMGADGYTF	-	TRBV25-1	TRBJ1-2	-
CASSLMDFANTGELFF	-	TRBV27	TRBJ2-2	-
CSVVWGLHQETQYF	-	TRBV29-1	TRBJ2-5	-
CSVEWGETQYF	-	TRBV29-1	TRBJ2-5	-
CASSRGGSCEQYF	-	TRBV28	TRBJ2-7	TRBD2
CASSLVDSTDTQYF	few	TRBV7-9	TRBJ2-3	-
CASSIAAGGSGANVLTF	-	TRBV19	TRBJ2-6	TRBD1
CASGFGDPRNTEAFF	-	TRBV12-5	TRBJ1-1	-
CASSYPGQAYNEQFF	few	TRBV7-9	TRBJ2-1	TRBD1
CASSFGHHNSYEQYF	-	TRBV5-1	-	-
CASSPIRERSTDTQYF	few	TRBV4-1	TRBJ2-3	-
CASRGVQAGTSGRPSSYEQYF	-	TRBV4-3	-	TRBD2
CASKIRGAGGETQYF	-	TRBV6-6	TRBJ2-5	TRBD2
CASRSDRILGIGDYGYTF	few	TRBV6-1	TRBJ1-2	-
CASSPGTKNTEAFF	few	TRBV13	TRBJ1-1	-
CSARDGRGRNIQYF	-	TRBV20-1	TRBJ2-4	-
CASSLSPGYTEAFF	-	TRBV7-3	TRBJ1-1	-
CSVEVTGRDTQYF	few	TRBV29-1	TRBJ2-3	-
CSARLGGITDTQYF	few	TRBV20-1	TRBJ2-3	TRBD2
CSAEGPPGQGGTLQETQYF	few	TRBV20-1	TRBJ2-5	TRBD1
CASSLAPGDGDTEAFF	-	TRBV12-3/TRBV12-4	TRBJ1-1	-
CSAGRARGGSHTQYF	-	TRBV20-1	TRBJ2-3	TRBD1
CASSQVVAYNEQFF	-	TRBV4-2	TRBJ2-1	-